These 7 T cell receptor beta chains originate from one sample sequenced in a study of CD8 T cells in ankylosing spondylitis. TCRdb analysed the 5' RACE reads with MiXCR anew, one entry per CDR3 protein. The sample records under 850,000 distinct CDR3 sequences, 19% being singletons. Study results and limitations: A TCR beta motif of eight or nine highly homologous variants seemed to mark ankylosing spondylitis blood.

No cognate antigen is known for these TCRs. Material for sequencing was blood, either unsorted or a sorted T cell fraction (not recorded which). The receptor source for this set is a male donor with ankylosing spondylitis.

This clonotype was counted a few times. The rearrangement joins TRBV5-1 to TRBJ2-5; D might be TRBD2 (6 bases). With 5 bases removed from V and 5 bases from J, the gap between germline ends came to 19 bases. CDR1 is SGHRS, CDR2 YFSETQ, per germline. The length of the CDR3 is 15 residues. The CDR3 region is CASRPGLSTWETQYF. The DNA for the CDR3 is TGCGCCAGCAGGCCGGGACTTTCGACCTGGGAGACCCAGTACTTC.

This chain links TRBV12-3 or TRBV12-4 with TRBJ1-1; D unresolved. V was cut by 1 base and J by 1 base, with 16 bases left in between. This CDR3 has 17 amino acids. The CDR3 DNA follows: TGTGCCAGCAGTTTAGAGTGGGGAATATTTGCGAACACTGAAGCTTTCTTT. Translated, it gives CASSLEWGIFANTEAFF.

The chain employs TRBV6-5 and TRBJ1-2; weak D call: TRBD1 (6 bases). The germline V and J ends were trimmed by 0 bases and 8 bases, with 16 bases remaining between them. This CDR3 has 15 residues. The germline V gene encodes CDR1 MNHEY and CDR2 SVGAGI. Written as DNA, the CDR3 is TGTGCCAGCAGTTACTCTGGGACAACCGAAGAGGGCTACACCTTC. This codes for CASSYSGTTEEGYTF.

The rearrangement uses TRBV29-1 and TRBJ1-2; no clear D gene. The CDR3 runs to 12 residues. V lost 4 bases, J lost 2 bases, and 8 bases lay in between. Germline lookup yields CDR1 SQVTM and CDR2 ANQGSEA. CDR3 residues: CSVAPSNYGYTF. DNA for the CDR3: TGCAGCGTTGCACCGTCGAACTATGGCTACACCTTC.

This clonotype was found a few times. This chain joins TRBV20-1 and TRBJ2-7; unclear D gene. Germline loops: CDR1 DFQATT, CDR2 SNEGSKA (reference sequence). The CDR3 extends over 14 amino acids. Trimming took 3 bases from V and 0 from J, leaving 12 bases between them. The CDR3 region has the DNA TGCAGTGCTAGGCACCCCATAAGCTCCTACGAGCAGTACTTC. It yields the protein CSARHPISSYEQYF.

This clonotype was counted a few times. The chain is built from TRBV5-6 and TRBJ2-1, with 11 bases that match TRBD2. The V gene's germline CDR1 is SGHDT and CDR2 YYEEEE. The CDR3 loop spans 16 amino acids. V lost 4 bases, J lost 9 bases, and 12 bases stayed unmatched. In nucleotides, the CDR3 is TGTGCCAGCAGCCGGGAACTAGCGGGAGCCAAACGTGAGCAGTTCTTC. It is translated as CASSRELAGAKREQFF.

The rearrangement joins TRBV7-9 to TRBJ1-1, with 7 bases matching TRBD1. The CDR3 is 11 amino acids. Germline CDR1 reads SEHNR; CDR2 reads FQNEAQ (reference sequence). V trimming: 2 bases; J trimming: 10 bases; junction bases outside the gene matches: 1. The CDR3 DNA is TGTGCCAGCAGCTTACAGGGGGGAGCTTTCTTT. It specifies CASSLQGGAFF.